This entry is about one T cell receptor (beta chain). What it binds is not known. The sample comes from a study of CD8 T cells in ankylosing spondylitis. V shed 0 bases and J shed 5 bases, with 11 bases lying between them. The V gene's germline CDR1 is SGHAT and CDR2 FQNNGV. The CDR3 is made up of 15 amino acids. Overall study findings and caveats: In ankylosing spondylitis blood, a motif of fewer than 10 highly homologous TCR beta variants appeared characteristic. Previous work reported some of these motif variants in the synovial fluid and blood of reactive arthritis. Significant enrichment of disease-linked clones was reported in matched ankylosing spondylitis synovial fluid. Within peripheral blood, clones linked to disease were CD8+ and relatively rare.

Making the TCR beta libraries involved quantitative 5'-RACE with molecular barcodes. TCRdb recomputed calls from the 5' RACE reads with MiXCR, one row per CDR3 protein. This table has fewer than 550,000 distinct CDR3 sequences, about 5.2% appearing once. This clonotype originated in a male donor with ankylosing spondylitis. This chain uses TRBV11-2 with TRBJ2-1, with D unclear. Source material: blood, either unsorted or a sorted T cell fraction (not recorded which). The CDR3 DNA follows: TGTGCCAGCAGCTTAGAAACTCAAGAGGACAATGAGCAGTTCTTC. This sequence encodes CASSLETQEDNEQFF.